Listed below are T cell receptor beta chains from one sample, sequenced in a study of T-cell reconstitution after alpha-beta-depleted transplantation in children. TCRdb ran MiXCR on the PCR reads and lists one entry per CDR3 protein. Of 900,000 or so distinct CDR3 sequences in the sample, around 15% are singletons; the top ten hold under 6%. Sequences were derived from PBMCs, mostly from graft donor cells, sampled 360 days after TCRalphabeta/CD19-depleted stem cell transplant. These receptors originate from a male patient between 10 and 17 years old who had a stem cell transplant for acute lymphoblastic leukemia, so the T cells may come from the graft donor. The conserved cysteine and the conserved F or W are not part of the CDR3 here.

>TRBV20-1|14|TRBJ2-5
SARARLLAGGETQY
>TRBV5-1|14|TRBJ1-6
ASSPVASRFNSPLH
>TRBV15|13|TRBJ1-2
ATSGRPLPNYGYT
>TRBV5-1|14|TRBJ2-7
ASSLAALWGFDEQY
>TRBV12-3/TRBV12-4|14|TRBJ2-7
ASSLAPPAGGAEQY
>TRBV11-3|14|TRBJ2-5
ASSWGAGRAQETQY
>TRBV7-9|12|TRBJ1-1
ASSWGGGPTEAF
>TRBV29-1|13|TRBJ2-7
SVKGDRTSSYEQY
>TRBV6-1|13|TRBJ1-5
ASRGSSTSNQPQH
>TRBV20-1|13|TRBJ2-5
SARVSGTYQETQY
>TRBV2|9|TRBJ2-1
ASSREGEQF
>TRBV5-5|14|TRBJ2-7
ASSPTGTSGKDEQY
>TRBV3-1|13|TRBJ2-7
ASSRTGTSGLPRY
>TRBV9|14|TRBJ2-5
ASSVAPGWGAETQY
>TRBV18|13|TRBJ2-3
ASSPSWRTSDTQY
>TRBV29-1|9|TRBJ2-3
SVEVRYTQY
>TRBV4-1|14|TRBJ1-5
ASSQPGQKLNQPQH
>TRBV29-1|12|TRBJ1-2
SVGDRRLNYGYT
>TRBV21-1|17|TRBJ1-5
ASSKQNRWDRESNQPQH
>TRBV27|13|TRBJ2-3
ASSSRDRDADTQY
>TRBV28|11|TRBJ2-5
ASNPVPGETQY
>TRBV11-1|17|TRBJ2-1
ASSSRGSGLERGYNEQF
>TRBV20-1|8|TRBJ2-3
SAISSQTH
>TRBV18|14|TRBJ2-1
ASSPPQRTEHNEQF
>TRBV7-8|12|TRBJ2-7
ASSSLKGFHEQY
>TRBV10-2|12|TRBJ2-7
ASNKQGNSYEQY
>TRBV4-1|15|TRBJ2-1
ASSQKAFSATYNEQF
>TRBV25-1|10|TRBJ2-4
ASSEWGHIQY
>TRBV10-3|10|TRBJ2-7
AIRRTGYEQY
>TRBV20-1|12|TRBJ1-5
SARRANSNQPQH
>TRBV12-3/TRBV12-4|14|TRBJ1-5
ASSRTGVWSNQPQH
>TRBV18|13|TRBJ2-3
ASSPPGQGTDTQY
>TRBV6-5|14|TRBJ1-1
ASSSALEGPDTEAF
>TRBV5-6|11|TRBJ2-1
ASSPDKLNEQF
>TRBV12-3/TRBV12-4|14|TRBJ2-6
ASSFQGAPGANVLT
>TRBV5-1|14|TRBJ2-7
ASSLRGTSGLYEQY
>TRBV5-1|14|TRBJ2-5
ASSLPGLAGVETQY
>TRBV7-9|13|TRBJ1-1
ASTYRDRDKTEAF
>TRBV5-1|13|TRBJ2-3
ASSLPSGYTDTQY
>TRBV11-2|13|TRBJ2-1
ASSLISGRAMEQF
>TRBV3-1|12|TRBJ2-1
ASSPSQGFDEQF
>TRBV12-3/TRBV12-4|11|TRBJ2-1
ASSWVPQVEQF
>TRBV12-3/TRBV12-4|13|TRBJ1-4
ASSSPRSTGAKLF
>TRBV29-1|16|TRBJ2-5
SALPGTSGSYGLETQY
>TRBV6-5|13|TRBJ2-7
ASSYPGLALYEQY
>TRBV4-1|15|TRBJ2-1
ASSQVPGLRSYNEQF
>TRBV2|14|TRBJ1-1
ASSLARQLMNTEAF